This T cell receptor (beta chain) is drawn from a study of blood T cell repertoires in COVID-19. In the study overall: Sites across the United States, Italy and Spain contributed samples from acute and convalescent COVID-19. PBMCs, B-cell-depleted T cells, or T cells were the source of the cDNA or gDNA that made up the material.

As processed by the authors: Reference gene primer amplification yielded estimated nucleated cell counts. Profiled with immunoSEQ multiplex PCR; TCRdb holds only in-frame clones, not every one. Clone size and the V and J calls come from that table; the DNA yielded D and trimming. The sample yields about 38,000 clones, under 90% seen once. The CDR3 covers 16 residues. V shed 3 bases and J shed 6 bases, with 18 bases lying between them. CDR1 is SSHAT, CDR2 FNYEAQ, per germline (reference sequence). Patients from Seattle were sampled longitudinally, starting during active infection. The source material was peripheral blood. The TCR originated in a man aged 60-69 years with COVID-19, enrolled during active disease. This chain uses TRBV7-7 with TRBJ2-1, with D possibly being TRBD2 (5 bases). CDR3 in DNA: TGTGCCAGCAGCTTTGCATTCTCGGCGGGTTCCAATGAGCAGTTCTTC. Its translation: CASSFAFSAGSNEQFF. Looking up the rest from reference TRBV7-7 and TRBJ2-1 gives the full variable domain: GAGVSQSPRYKVTKRGQDVTLRCDPISSHATLYWYQQALGQGPEFLTYFNYEAQPDKSGLPSDRFSAERPEGSISTLTIQRTEQRDSAMYRCASSFAFSAGSNEQFFGPGTRLTVL.